Shown below are 9 T cell receptor beta chains from a single sample sequenced in a study of Graves' ophthalmopathy and Graves' hyperthyroidism. Transcripts of RNA were the source for amplifying TCR beta CDR3 regions. Following a first-round RT-PCR that used HTBI primers, a second-round multiplex PCR was carried out. One entry per CDR3 protein results from TCRdb running MiXCR on the multiplex PCR reads. Here the sample spans hundreds of thousands of distinct CDR3 sequences, roughly 20% being singletons. The sequencing input was peripheral blood. These receptor sequences come from a woman in her late teens or twenties with stable Graves' hyperthyroidism.

The gene calls are TRBV12-3 or TRBV12-4 and TRBJ2-7; D is possibly TRBD1 (5 bases). The CDR3 is 14 residues long. Trimming left V 3 bases short and J 3 bases short, with 12 bases between. The CDR3, as DNA: TGTGCCAGCAGTTTGCGCAGGGCCTTCTACGAGCAGTACTTC. Protein sequence: CASSLRRAFYEQYF.

The CDR3: CASSLPSGRHGEQYF. The CDR3 nucleotides are TGCGCCAGCAGCTTGCCTAGCGGGAGACACGGCGAGCAGTACTTC. The chain couples TRBV5-1 to TRBJ2-7; 10 bases are a match to TRBD2. The germline gives CDR1 SGHRS, CDR2 YFSETQ. V trimming: 1 base; J trimming: 6 bases; junction bases outside the gene matches: 7. CDR3 length: 15 amino acids.

The chain carries TRBV6-1 and TRBJ2-2; D not resolved. In germline, CDR1 is MNHNS, CDR2 SASEGT. This CDR3 comprises 14 residues. V dropped 5 bases and J dropped 0 bases, with 7 bases sitting between them. CDR3 loop: CASSPVTNTGELFF. In DNA form, the CDR3 reads TGTGCCAGCAGTCCAGTTACGAACACCGGGGAGCTGTTTTTT.

The V call is TRBV12-3 or TRBV12-4, the J call TRBJ2-5; D is unclear. Trimming left V 5 bases short and J 7 bases short, with 14 bases between. The CDR3 loop spans 13 amino acids. The CDR3 region is CASSLTGRWTQYF. The CDR3 DNA is TGTGCCAGCAGTCTGACTGGGCGTTGGACCCAGTACTTC.

V gene TRBV4-1 combines with J gene TRBJ2-5; 9 bases are shared with TRBD1. Germline V gives CDR1 MGHRA, CDR2 YSYEKL. This CDR3 is 13 amino acids long. J was trimmed by 7 bases and V by 4 bases; bases with no gene match: 4. The CDR3 loop is CASSRTGVGTQYF. CDR3 sequence (DNA): TGCGCCAGCAGCCGGACAGGGGTGGGGACCCAGTACTTC.

The chain links TRBV10-3 to TRBJ2-4; 10 bases are a match to TRBD2. CDR1 ENHRY and CDR2 SYGVKD come from the germline V gene. V trimming: 0 bases; J trimming: 5 bases; junction bases outside the gene matches: 4. CDR3 length equals 16 residues. CDR3 residues: CAISESTSGKENIQYF. The CDR3 region has the DNA TGTGCCATCAGTGAGTCTACTAGCGGGAAGGAAAACATTCAGTACTTC.

Many counts were recorded for this clonotype. This chain joins TRBV20-1 and TRBJ2-5; TRBD2 matches at 15 bases. CDR1 and CDR2 (germline): DFQATT, SNEGSKA (reference sequence). V trimming: 6 bases; J trimming: 9 bases; junction bases outside the gene matches: 5. This CDR3 has 13 residues. The CDR3 DNA sequence: TGCAGTGCCCCTGGACTAGCGGGAGGGCCCCAGTACTTC. Its translation: CSAPGLAGGPQYF.

This clonotype was recorded many times. J is TRBJ2-2 and V is TRBV12-3 or TRBV12-4; 8 bases are a match to TRBD1. The V segment lost 3 bases and the J segment 5 bases; nucleotides outside the gene matches: 11. This CDR3 contains 17 residues. Here the CDR3 reads CASSFFVLGTGTGELFF. The DNA for the CDR3 is TGTGCCAGCAGTTTTTTCGTATTAGGGACAGGTACCGGGGAGCTGTTTTTT.

This clonotype was recorded at least ten times. The chain joins TRBV12-5 to TRBJ2-5, with D possibly matching TRBD2 (6 bases). The CDR3 is 18 residues long. Germline V gene lookup returns CDR1 LGHNT and CDR2 FRNRAP. V was trimmed by 6 bases and J by 5 bases, leaving 28 bases between them. CDR3 sequence (DNA): TGTGCTAGTGGACCAAACAAGGGACTCCCGATTTGGGACGAGACCCAGTACTTC. Amino acid sequence: CASGPNKGLPIWDETQYF.